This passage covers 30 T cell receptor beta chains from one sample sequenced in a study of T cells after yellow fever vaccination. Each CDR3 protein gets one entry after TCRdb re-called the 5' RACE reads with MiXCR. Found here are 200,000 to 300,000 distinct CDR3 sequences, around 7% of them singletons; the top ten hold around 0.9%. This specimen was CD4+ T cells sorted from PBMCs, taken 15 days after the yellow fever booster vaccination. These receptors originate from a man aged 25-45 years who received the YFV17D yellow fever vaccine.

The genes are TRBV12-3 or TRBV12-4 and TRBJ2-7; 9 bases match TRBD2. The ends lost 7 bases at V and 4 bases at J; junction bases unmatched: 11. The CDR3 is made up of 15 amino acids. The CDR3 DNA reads TGTGCCAGCACCGGCATAGCGGGAGAGGGTTACGAGCAGTACTTC. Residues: CASTGIAGEGYEQYF.

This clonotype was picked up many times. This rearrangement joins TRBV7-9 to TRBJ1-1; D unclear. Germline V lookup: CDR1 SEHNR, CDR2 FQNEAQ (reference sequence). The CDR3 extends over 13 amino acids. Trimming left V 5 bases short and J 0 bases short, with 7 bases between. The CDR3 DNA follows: TGTGCCAGCAGCCTGGCACTGAACACTGAAGCTTTCTTT. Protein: CASSLALNTEAFF. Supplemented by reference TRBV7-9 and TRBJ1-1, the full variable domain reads DTGVSQNPRHKITKRGQNVTFRCDPISEHNRLYWYRQTLGQGPEFLTYFQNEAQLEKSRLLSDRFSAERPKGSFSTLEIQRTEQGDSAMYLCASSLALNTEAFFGQGTRLTVV.

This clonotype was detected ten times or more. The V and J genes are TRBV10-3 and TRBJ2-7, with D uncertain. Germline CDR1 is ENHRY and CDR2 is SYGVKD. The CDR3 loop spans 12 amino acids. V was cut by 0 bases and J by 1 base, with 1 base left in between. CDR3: CAISESSYEQYF. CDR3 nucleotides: TGTGCCATCAGTGAGTCGTCCTACGAGCAGTACTTC.

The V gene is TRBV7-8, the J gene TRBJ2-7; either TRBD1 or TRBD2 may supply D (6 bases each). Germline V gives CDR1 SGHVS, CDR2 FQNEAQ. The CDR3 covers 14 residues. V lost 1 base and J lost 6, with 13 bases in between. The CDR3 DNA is TGTGCCAGCAGCTTAGGCAGGGGAGGTATCGAGCAGTACTTC. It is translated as CASSLGRGGIEQYF.

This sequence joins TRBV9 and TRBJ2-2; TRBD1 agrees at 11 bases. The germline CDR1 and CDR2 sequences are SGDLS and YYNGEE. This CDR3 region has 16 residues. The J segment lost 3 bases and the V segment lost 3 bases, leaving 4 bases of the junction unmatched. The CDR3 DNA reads TGTGCCAGCAGCGCCGGGACAGGGGGGGACACCGGGGAGCTGTTTTTT. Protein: CASSAGTGGDTGELFF.

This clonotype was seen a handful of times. This CDR3 is CASSYVGGPTTNTQYF. Here the CDR3 DNA reads TGTGCCAGCAGTTACGTAGGGGGGCCCACCACGAATACGCAGTATTTT. The chain has TRBV7-2 and TRBJ2-3; D could derive from TRBD1 or TRBD2 (6 bases each). CDR3 size: 16 residues. Looked up from germline, CDR1 is SGHTA and CDR2 is FQGNSA. Trimming took off 6 bases at V and 7 bases at J, with 23 bases between the two ends.

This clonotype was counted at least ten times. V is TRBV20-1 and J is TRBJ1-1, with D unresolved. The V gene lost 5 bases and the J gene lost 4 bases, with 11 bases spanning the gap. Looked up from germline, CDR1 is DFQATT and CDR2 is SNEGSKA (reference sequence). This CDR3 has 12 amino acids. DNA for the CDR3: TGCAGTGCTCCGAGGGTTGCCACTGAAGCTTTCTTT. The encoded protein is CSAPRVATEAFF.

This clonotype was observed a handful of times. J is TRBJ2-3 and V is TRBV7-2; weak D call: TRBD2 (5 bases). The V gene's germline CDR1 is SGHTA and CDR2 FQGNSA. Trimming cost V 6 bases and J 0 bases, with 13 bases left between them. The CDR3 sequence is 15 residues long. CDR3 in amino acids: CASRYTSGSTDTQYF. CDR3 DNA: TGTGCCAGCAGATACACTAGTGGAAGCACAGATACGCAGTATTTT.

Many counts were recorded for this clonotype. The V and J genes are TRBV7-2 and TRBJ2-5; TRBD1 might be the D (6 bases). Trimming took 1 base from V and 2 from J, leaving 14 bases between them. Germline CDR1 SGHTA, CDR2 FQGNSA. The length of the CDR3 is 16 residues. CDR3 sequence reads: CASSLVAGAGQETQYF. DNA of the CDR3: TGTGCCAGCAGCTTAGTGGCAGGGGCAGGGCAAGAGACCCAGTACTTC. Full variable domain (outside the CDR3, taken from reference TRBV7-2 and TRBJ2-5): GAGVSQSPSNKVTEKGKDVELRCDPISGHTALYWYRQSLGQGLEFLIYFQGNSAPDKSGLPSDRFSAERTGGSVSTLTIQRTQQEDSAVYLCASSLVAGAGQETQYFGPGTRLLVL.

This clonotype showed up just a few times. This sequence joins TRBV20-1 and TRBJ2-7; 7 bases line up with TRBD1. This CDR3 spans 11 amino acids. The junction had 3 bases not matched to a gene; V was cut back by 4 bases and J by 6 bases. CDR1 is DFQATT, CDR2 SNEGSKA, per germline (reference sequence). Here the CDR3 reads CSANRQGEQYF. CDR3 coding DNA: TGCAGTGCTAACAGACAGGGCGAGCAGTACTTC.

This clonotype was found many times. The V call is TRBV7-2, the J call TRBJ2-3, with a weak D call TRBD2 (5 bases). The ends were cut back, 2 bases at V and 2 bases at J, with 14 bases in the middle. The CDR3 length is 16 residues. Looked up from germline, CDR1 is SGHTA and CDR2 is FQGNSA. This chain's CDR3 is CASSLWGSEYTDTQYF. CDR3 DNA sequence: TGTGCCAGCAGCTTATGGGGTAGCGAATACACAGATACGCAGTATTTT.

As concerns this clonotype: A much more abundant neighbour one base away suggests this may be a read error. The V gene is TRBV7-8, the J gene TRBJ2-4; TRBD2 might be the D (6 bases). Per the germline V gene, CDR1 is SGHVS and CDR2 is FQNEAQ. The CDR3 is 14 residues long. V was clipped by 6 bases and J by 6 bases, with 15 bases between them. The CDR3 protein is CASRRSGVANIQYF. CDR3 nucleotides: TGTGCCAGCAGAAGATCGGGAGTGGCAAACATTCAGTACTTC.

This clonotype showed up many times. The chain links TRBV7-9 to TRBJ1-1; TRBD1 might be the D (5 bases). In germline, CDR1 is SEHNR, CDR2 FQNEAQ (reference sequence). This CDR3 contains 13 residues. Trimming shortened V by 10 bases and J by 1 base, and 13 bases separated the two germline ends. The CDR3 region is CATQTEPNTEAFF. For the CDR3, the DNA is TGTGCCACACAGACAGAACCGAACACTGAAGCTTTCTTT.

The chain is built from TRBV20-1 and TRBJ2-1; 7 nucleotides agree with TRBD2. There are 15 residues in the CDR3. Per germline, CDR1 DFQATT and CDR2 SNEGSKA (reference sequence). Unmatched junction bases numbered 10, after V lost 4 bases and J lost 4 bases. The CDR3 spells CSATPQREAYNEQFF. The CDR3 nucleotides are TGCAGTGCTACCCCCCAGCGGGAAGCTTACAATGAGCAGTTCTTC.

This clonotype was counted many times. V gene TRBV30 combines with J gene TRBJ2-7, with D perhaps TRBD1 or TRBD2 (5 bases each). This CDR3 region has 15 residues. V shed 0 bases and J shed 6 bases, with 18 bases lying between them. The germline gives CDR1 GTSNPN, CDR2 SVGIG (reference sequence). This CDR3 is CAWSVGRWGSPEQYF. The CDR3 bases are TGTGCCTGGAGTGTTGGGAGATGGGGGAGCCCCGAGCAGTACTTC.

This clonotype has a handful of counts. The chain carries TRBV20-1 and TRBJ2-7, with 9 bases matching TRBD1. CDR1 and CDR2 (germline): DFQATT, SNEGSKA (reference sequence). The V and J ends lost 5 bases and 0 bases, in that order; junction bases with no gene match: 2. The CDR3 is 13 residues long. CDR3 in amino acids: CSAETGGSYEQYF. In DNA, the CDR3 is TGCAGTGCTGAGACAGGGGGCTCCTACGAGCAGTACTTC.

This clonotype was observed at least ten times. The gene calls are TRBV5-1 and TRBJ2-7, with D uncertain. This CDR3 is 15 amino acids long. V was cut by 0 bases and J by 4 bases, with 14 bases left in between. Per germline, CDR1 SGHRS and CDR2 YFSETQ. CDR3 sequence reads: CASSLVPDQNYEQYF. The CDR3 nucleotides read TGCGCCAGCAGCTTGGTCCCAGATCAAAATTACGAGCAGTACTTC.

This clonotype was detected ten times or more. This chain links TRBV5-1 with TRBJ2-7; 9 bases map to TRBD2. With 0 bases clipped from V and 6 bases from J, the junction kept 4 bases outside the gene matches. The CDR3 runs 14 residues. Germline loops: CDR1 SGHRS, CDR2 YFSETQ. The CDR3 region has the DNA TGCGCCAGCAGCTTGGCGGGACTAGCTACCGAGCAGTACTTC. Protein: CASSLAGLATEQYF.

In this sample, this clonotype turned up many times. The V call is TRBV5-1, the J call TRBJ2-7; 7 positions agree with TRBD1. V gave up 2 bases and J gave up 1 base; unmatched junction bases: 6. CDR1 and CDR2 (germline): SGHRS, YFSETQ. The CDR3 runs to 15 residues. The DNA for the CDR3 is TGCGCCAGCAGCTTAGGGACAGCCGGGTCCTACGAGCAGTACTTC. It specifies CASSLGTAGSYEQYF.

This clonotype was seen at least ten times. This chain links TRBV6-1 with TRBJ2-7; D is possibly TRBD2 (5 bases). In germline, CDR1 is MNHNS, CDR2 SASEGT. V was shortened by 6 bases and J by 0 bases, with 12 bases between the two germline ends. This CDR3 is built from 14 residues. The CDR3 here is CASRLDSSSYEQYF. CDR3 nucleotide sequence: TGTGCCAGCAGACTGGACTCGAGCTCCTACGAGCAGTACTTC.

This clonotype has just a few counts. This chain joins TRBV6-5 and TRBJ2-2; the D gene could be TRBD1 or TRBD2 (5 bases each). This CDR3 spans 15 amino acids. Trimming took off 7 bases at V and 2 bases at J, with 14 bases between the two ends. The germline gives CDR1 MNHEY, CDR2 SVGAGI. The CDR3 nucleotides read TGTGCCAGCAACCCAGGGACGGCCAACACCGGGGAGCTGTTTTTT. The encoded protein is CASNPGTANTGELFF.

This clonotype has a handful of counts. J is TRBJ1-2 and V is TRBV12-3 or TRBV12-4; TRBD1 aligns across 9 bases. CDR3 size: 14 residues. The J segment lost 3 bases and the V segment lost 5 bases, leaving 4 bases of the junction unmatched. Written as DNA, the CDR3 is TGTGCCAGCAGTCCGGGGACAGGGTACTATGGCTACACCTTC. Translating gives CASSPGTGYYGYTF.

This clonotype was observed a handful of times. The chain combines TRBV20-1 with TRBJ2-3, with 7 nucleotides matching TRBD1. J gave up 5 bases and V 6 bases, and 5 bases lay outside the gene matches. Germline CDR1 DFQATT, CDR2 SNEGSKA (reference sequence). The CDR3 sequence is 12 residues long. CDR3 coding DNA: TGCAGTGCGCCCAGGGGGATAGATACGCAGTATTTT. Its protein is CSAPRGIDTQYF.

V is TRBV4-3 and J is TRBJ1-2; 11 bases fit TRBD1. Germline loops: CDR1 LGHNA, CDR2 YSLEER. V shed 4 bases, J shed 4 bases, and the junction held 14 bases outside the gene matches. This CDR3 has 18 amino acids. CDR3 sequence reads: CASSRALMDRGQFYGYTF. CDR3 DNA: TGCGCCAGCAGCCGAGCCCTCATGGACAGGGGGCAATTCTATGGCTACACCTTC.

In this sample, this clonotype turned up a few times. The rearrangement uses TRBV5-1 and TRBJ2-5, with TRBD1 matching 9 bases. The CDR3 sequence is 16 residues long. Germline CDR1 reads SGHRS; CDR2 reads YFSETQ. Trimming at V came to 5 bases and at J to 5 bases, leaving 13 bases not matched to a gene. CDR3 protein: CASSNSGTGFRETQYF. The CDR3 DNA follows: TGCGCCAGCAGTAACTCCGGGACAGGGTTTCGGGAGACCCAGTACTTC. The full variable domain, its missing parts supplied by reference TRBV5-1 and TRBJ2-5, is KAGVTQTPRYLIKTRGQQVTLSCSPISGHRSVSWYQQTPGQGLQFLFEYFSETQRNKGNFPGRFSGRQFSNSRSEMNVSTLELGDSALYLCASSNSGTGFRETQYFGPGTRLLVL.

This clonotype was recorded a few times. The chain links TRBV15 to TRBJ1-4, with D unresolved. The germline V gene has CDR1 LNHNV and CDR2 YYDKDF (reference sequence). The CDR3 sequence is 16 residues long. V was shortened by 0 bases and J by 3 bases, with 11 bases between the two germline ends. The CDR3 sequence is CATSRDGVLSNEKLFF. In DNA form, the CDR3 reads TGTGCCACCAGCAGAGACGGAGTGCTATCTAATGAAAAACTGTTTTTT.

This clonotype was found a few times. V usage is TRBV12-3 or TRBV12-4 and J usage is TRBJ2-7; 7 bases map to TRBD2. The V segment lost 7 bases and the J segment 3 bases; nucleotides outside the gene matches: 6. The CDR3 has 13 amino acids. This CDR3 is CASTPGLHYEQYF. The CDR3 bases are TGTGCCAGCACACCGGGACTACACTACGAGCAGTACTTC.

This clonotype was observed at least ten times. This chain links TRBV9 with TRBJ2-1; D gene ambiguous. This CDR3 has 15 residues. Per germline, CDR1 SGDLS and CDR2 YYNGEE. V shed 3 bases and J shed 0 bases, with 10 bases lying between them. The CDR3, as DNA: TGTGCCAGCAGCGCGACTGAGAGCTCCTACAATGAGCAGTTCTTC. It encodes CASSATESSYNEQFF.

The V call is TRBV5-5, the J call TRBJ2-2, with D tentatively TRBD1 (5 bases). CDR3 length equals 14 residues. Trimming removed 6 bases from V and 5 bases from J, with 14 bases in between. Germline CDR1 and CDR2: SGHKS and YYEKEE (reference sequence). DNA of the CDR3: TGTGCCAGCATATTGGACATCTATACCGGGGAGCTGTTTTTT. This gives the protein CASILDIYTGELFF.

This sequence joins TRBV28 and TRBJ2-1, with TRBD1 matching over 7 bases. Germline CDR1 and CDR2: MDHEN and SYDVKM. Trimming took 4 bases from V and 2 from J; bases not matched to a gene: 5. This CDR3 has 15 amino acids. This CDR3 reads CASSSNRGPYNEQFF. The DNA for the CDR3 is TGTGCCAGCAGTTCAAACAGGGGCCCCTACAATGAGCAGTTCTTC.